This record looks at one T cell receptor (beta chain) sequence and its context. The data stem from a study of blood T cell repertoires in COVID-19. Study-level information: Acute-phase and convalescent COVID-19 samples originated in the United States, Italy and Spain.

Sequenced by immunoSEQ multiplex PCR; TCRdb stores in-frame clones only, minus some. The sample lists approximately 290,000 clones; 85% to 90% were seen once. This CDR3 has 18 residues. CDR1 is SGHAT, CDR2 FQNNGV, per germline. V trimming: 4 bases; J trimming: 4 bases; junction bases outside the gene matches: 14. The material sequenced was peripheral blood. This TCR derives from a woman aged 25 to 45 with COVID-19, enrolled during active disease. V is TRBV11-2 and J is TRBJ2-2; 8 nucleotides match TRBD2. The DNA of the CDR3 is TGTGCCAGCAGCTCCTATCTCTTCAGCGGGGGATCCACCGGGGAGCTGTTTTTT. It encodes CASSSYLFSGGSTGELFF.